This passage covers 26 T cell receptor beta chains from one sample sequenced in a study of control samples from healthy donors and cancer patients (dated by TCRdb to 2018 to 2020). Library preparation used the immunoSEQ multiplex PCR assay. The immuneACCESS repertoire file appears here via TCRdb, limited to in-frame rearrangements. These files lack a portion of the clones; in checked studies, under half of the deficit traces to unresolved V genes, and the cause of the others is not known. The sample table records 100,000 to 150,000 clones; 89% of these occur just once. The ten largest clones represent approximately 8% of the sample. The sequencing sample was made of PBMCs. Source of these receptors: a man aged 50 or older with head and neck cancer.

V is TRBV12-5 and J is TRBJ2-7; tentatively, D is TRBD2 (6 bases). Germline V gene sequence: CDR1 LGHNT, CDR2 FRNRAP. The V end lost 0 bases, the J end lost 4 bases, and 13 bases lay between the germline ends. This CDR3 contains 15 residues. The CDR3 reads CASGLVEAGRYEQYF. The CDR3 nucleotides are TGTGCTAGTGGTTTGGTCGAGGCGGGGAGGTACGAGCAGTACTTC.

The chain has TRBV27 and TRBJ2-3, with 12 nucleotides matching TRBD2. With 7 bases clipped from V and 9 bases from J, the junction kept 5 bases outside the gene matches. The CDR3 contains 13 residues. Germline V CDR1 and CDR2: MNHEY, SMNVEV (reference sequence). CDR3 sequence: CASTSGGARTQYF. As DNA, the CDR3 is TGTGCCAGCACTAGCGGGGGGGCCCGAACGCAGTATTTT.

V usage is TRBV5-1 and J usage is TRBJ2-7; 8 nucleotides line up with TRBD2. The V segment lost 5 bases and the J segment 4 bases; nucleotides outside the gene matches: 8. There are 14 residues in the CDR3. Germline loops: CDR1 SGHRS, CDR2 YFSETQ. The CDR3 DNA is TGCGCCAGCAGGACTAGCGTTAACGCTTACGAGCAGTACTTC. It codes for CASRTSVNAYEQYF.

This rearrangement joins TRBV27 to TRBJ2-3, with 7 bases that match TRBD2. Germline V lookup: CDR1 MNHEY, CDR2 SMNVEV (reference sequence). The CDR3 has 15 residues. Unmatched junction bases numbered 3, after V lost 1 base and J lost 2 bases. For the CDR3, the DNA is TGTGCCAGCAGTTTATATGGACTAGTCACAGATACGCAGTATTTT. Its protein product is CASSLYGLVTDTQYF.

This clone was recorded only once. The genes are TRBV6-1 and TRBJ2-7; a possible D gene is TRBD1 (6 bases). Trimming left V 2 bases short and J 3 bases short, with 8 bases between. The CDR3 has 13 residues. The germline gives CDR1 MNHNS, CDR2 SASEGT. CDR3 bases: TGTGCCAGCAGTGAACACAGGGTCTACGAGCAGTACTTC. This translates into CASSEHRVYEQYF.

The CDR3 DNA sequence: TGTGCCAGCTCAACACTAGCGGGCCTAAGCACAGATACGCAGTATTTT. It encodes CASSTLAGLSTDTQYF. The chain carries TRBV18 and TRBJ2-3; 9 bases are shared with TRBD2. CDR1 is KGHSH, CDR2 LQKENI, per germline. The length of the CDR3 is 16 residues. With V trimmed by 5 bases and J by 0 bases, 6 bases remained unmatched.

The chain has TRBV5-1 and TRBJ2-1; TRBD2 matches at 8 bases. The germline gives CDR1 SGHRS, CDR2 YFSETQ. The CDR3 sequence is 17 residues long. V lost 6 bases and J lost 4; bases outside the gene matches: 15. This CDR3 is CASMASPGGGPYNEQFF. The CDR3 bases are TGCGCCAGCATGGCCTCCCCGGGGGGGGGCCCTTACAATGAGCAGTTCTTC.

V gene TRBV29-1 combines with J gene TRBJ1-1; D is undetermined. The CDR3 is 11 amino acids. Trimming took off 6 bases at V and 4 bases at J, with 9 bases between the two ends. From germline, CDR1 is SQVTM and CDR2 ANQGSEA. The CDR3 region has the DNA TGCAGCGTGCTCAGCCCCACTGAAGCTTTCTTT. Translating gives CSVLSPTEAFF. Complete variable domain (other parts from reference TRBV29-1 and TRBJ1-1): SAVISQKPSRDICQRGTSLTIQCQVDSQVTMMFWYRQQPGQSLTLIATANQGSEATYESGFVIDKFPISRPNLTFSTLTVSNMSPEDSSIYLCSVLSPTEAFFGQGTRLTVV.

The chain carries TRBV7-9 and TRBJ2-7, with no clear D. V lost 1 base to trimming and J lost 6 bases, with 4 bases between them. Germline V gene sequence: CDR1 SEHNR, CDR2 FQNEAQ (reference sequence). The CDR3 length is 11 residues. Here the CDR3 reads CASSLGVEQYF. Here the CDR3 DNA reads TGTGCCAGCAGCTTAGGGGTCGAGCAGTACTTC.

The V and J genes are TRBV2 and TRBJ2-2; 7 nucleotides line up with TRBD2. The CDR3 is 16 amino acids. Trimming cost V 4 bases and J 2 bases; bases outside gene matches: 7. Germline lookup yields CDR1 SNHLY and CDR2 FYNNEI. The CDR3 spells CASSGGRGVNTGELFF. CDR3 DNA sequence: TGTGCCAGCAGTGGGGGCCGGGGGGTAAACACCGGGGAGCTGTTTTTT.

Here the CDR3 reads CASREDRNTEAFF. CDR3 DNA sequence: TGCGCCAGCAGAGAGGACAGGAACACTGAAGCTTTCTTT. The chain is built from TRBV5-1 and TRBJ1-1, with D possibly being TRBD1 (6 bases). This CDR3 has 13 residues. V dropped 5 bases and J dropped 1 base, with 9 bases sitting between them. Germline values: CDR1 SGHRS, CDR2 YFSETQ.

V and J are TRBV5-1 and TRBJ2-1; D could derive from TRBD1 or TRBD2 (6 bases each). V was clipped by 5 bases and J by 5 bases, with 20 bases between them. Germline CDR1 SGHRS, CDR2 YFSETQ. This CDR3 spans 16 amino acids. The CDR3 bases are TGCGCCAGCAGTCCGTGGGGGGCGGATAATGACAATGAGCAGTTCTTC. It specifies CASSPWGADNDNEQFF.

This chain joins TRBV6-6 and TRBJ1-2; 8 nucleotides line up with TRBD1. The V and J ends lost 11 bases and 4 bases, in that order; junction bases with no gene match: 9. The CDR3 covers 13 residues. The germline gives CDR1 MNHNY, CDR2 SVGAGI (reference sequence). DNA of the CDR3: TGTGCCCAAAGTCGGGACAGGACCTATGGCTACACCTTC. Its translation: CAQSRDRTYGYTF.

This chain joins TRBV27 and TRBJ1-1, with D hard to call. Germline V lookup: CDR1 MNHEY, CDR2 SMNVEV (reference sequence). V was shortened by 6 bases and J by 5 bases, with 22 bases between the two germline ends. The CDR3 totals 16 residues. CDR3 loop: CASSRYPPRVETEAFF. In DNA form, the CDR3 reads TGTGCCAGCAGCCGATACCCCCCCCGGGTTGAAACTGAAGCTTTCTTT.

This sequence joins TRBV19 and TRBJ2-1; TRBD2 aligns across 10 bases. Looked up from germline, CDR1 is LNHDA and CDR2 is SQIVND (reference sequence). The CDR3 contains 14 residues. V dropped 6 bases and J dropped 8; count of bases not matched to a gene: 7. The DNA of the CDR3 is TGTGCCAGTAGAGGTCTAGCGGGAGTTTATGAGCAGTTCTTC. This encodes CASRGLAGVYEQFF.

J is TRBJ2-2 and V is TRBV6-5; 7 nucleotides match TRBD1. CDR3 length equals 13 residues. Germline V lookup: CDR1 MNHEY, CDR2 SVGAGI. The V gene end was trimmed by 4 bases and the J gene end by 6 bases; junction bases not matched to a gene: 2. CDR3 bases: TGTGCCAGCAGTTCGCAGGGGGCCGGGGAGCTGTTTTTT. This encodes CASSSQGAGELFF.

The rearrangement links TRBV5-4 to TRBJ2-6, with 10 bases identical to TRBD1. The V gene end was trimmed by 10 bases and the J gene end by 1 base; junction bases not matched to a gene: 11. CDR1 is SGHNT, CDR2 YYREEE, per germline (reference sequence). There are 17 residues in the CDR3. The CDR3 region is CACPEGQGPSGANVLTF. In DNA, the CDR3 is TGTGCCTGCCCGGAGGGACAGGGGCCGTCTGGGGCCAACGTCCTGACTTTC.

The rearrangement links TRBV5-1 to TRBJ2-5, with TRBD2 as a possible D gene (5 bases). Trimming removed 4 bases at V and 0 bases at J, with 7 bases between. Germline loops: CDR1 SGHRS, CDR2 YFSETQ. There are 13 residues in the CDR3. The CDR3 here is CASSPGYQETQYF. The CDR3 coding sequence is TGCGCCAGCAGCCCGGGGTACCAAGAGACCCAGTACTTC.

The chain recombines TRBV2 with TRBJ2-7; D is undetermined. In germline, CDR1 is SNHLY, CDR2 FYNNEI. Trimming left V 7 bases short and J 3 bases short, with 10 bases between. The CDR3 covers 12 residues. This CDR3 reads CASKGVFYEQYF. The CDR3 DNA sequence: TGTGCCAGCAAGGGCGTTTTCTACGAGCAGTACTTC. Filled out from reference TRBV2 and TRBJ2-7, the complete variable domain reads EPEVTQTPSHQVTQMGQEVILRCVPISNHLYFYWYRQILGQKVEFLVSFYNNEISEKSEIFDDQFSVERPDGSNFTLKIRSTKLEDSAMYFCASKGVFYEQYFGPGTRLTVT.

J is TRBJ2-3 and V is TRBV2, with D unclear. With 8 bases removed from V and 3 bases from J, the gap between germline ends came to 6 bases. The CDR3 is 11 residues long. Looked up from germline, CDR1 is SNHLY and CDR2 is FYNNEI. The chain's CDR3 is CASGNTDTQYF. CDR3 DNA sequence: TGTGCCAGCGGGAATACAGATACGCAGTATTTT.

The CDR3 loop is CATSGTGDPYEQYF. For the CDR3, the DNA is TGTGCCACCTCCGGGACAGGGGACCCCTACGAGCAGTACTTC. The chain joins TRBV6-5 to TRBJ2-7; TRBD1 matches 10 bases. Germline-derived CDR1 and CDR2 are MNHEY and SVGAGI. V lost 10 bases, J lost 2 bases, and 8 bases stayed unmatched. This CDR3 comprises 14 residues.

This chain joins TRBV29-1 and TRBJ2-3; maybe TRBD2 (6 bases). CDR1 and CDR2 from the germline V gene are SQVTM and ANQGSEA. V lost 6 bases and J 4 bases, leaving 20 bases between the germline ends. The CDR3 is 15 residues long. The CDR3 nucleotides are TGCAGCGTGGGGCCGGGACTCCCAAGTCCAGATACGCAGTATTTT. This codes for CSVGPGLPSPDTQYF.

The rearrangement joins TRBV6-6 to TRBJ2-1; D might be TRBD2 (6 bases). Trimming left V 1 base short and J 8 bases short, with 6 bases between. This CDR3 contains 12 residues. The germline CDR1 and CDR2 sequences are MNHNY and SVGAGI (reference sequence). The CDR3: CASSYWGDEQFF. The DNA of the CDR3 is TGTGCCAGCAGTTACTGGGGGGATGAGCAGTTCTTC.

V usage is TRBV9 and J usage is TRBJ1-1; TRBD1 matches 7 bases. The germline V gene encodes CDR1 SGDLS and CDR2 YYNGEE. The V segment lost 2 bases and the J segment 0 bases; nucleotides outside the gene matches: 10. This CDR3 has 17 residues. The chain's CDR3 is CASSVRKQGRVNTEAFF. The CDR3, as DNA: TGTGCCAGCAGCGTTCGGAAACAGGGGAGAGTGAACACTGAAGCTTTCTTT.

The chain employs TRBV3-1 (or the pseudogene TRBV3-2) and TRBJ1-2; D unresolved. Germline V gives CDR1 LGHDT, CDR2 YNNKEL (reference sequence). The CDR3 extends over 11 amino acids. The V and J ends lost 3 bases and 7 bases respectively, with 6 bases between them. CDR3 nucleotides: TGTGCCAGCAGCCAGTCCGGTGGCTACACCTTC. Translation gives CASSQSGGYTF.

V usage is TRBV11-2 and J usage is TRBJ2-3, with D possibly being TRBD2 (5 bases). Deletions cut 5 bases from V and 3 bases from J, with 15 bases between. This CDR3 has 15 residues. From germline, CDR1 is SGHAT and CDR2 FQNNGV. The CDR3 DNA reads TGTGCCAGCAGCCTTGGCGAGGGATCGACAGATACGCAGTATTTT. It is translated as CASSLGEGSTDTQYF.